This T cell receptor (beta chain) originates from a study of T cell repertoires in cytomegalovirus infection. TCRdb re-derived calls from the reads in MiXCR, one entry per CDR3 protein. The sample consists of about 47,000 distinct CDR3 sequences, nearly 20% of them appearing once. Worth noting for this clonotype: The antigen remains undetermined. This may be a read error: a much more frequent sequence differs by one nucleotide.

The sequence was obtained from a human donor in good health (CMV status not recorded). Some clones in this sample may be carry-over from other donors' samples. The sample here was CD8+ T cells from cultured PBMCs, taken from culture after CMV antigen stimulation.

Here the CDR3 DNA reads TGCGCCAGCAGCGCCGGGGGAGGGAATGGGCAGTTCTTC. Encoded protein: CASSAGGGNGQFF. The gene calls are TRBV5-1 and TRBJ2-1; 7 positions match TRBD2. Germline CDR1 is SGHRS and CDR2 is YFSETQ. This CDR3 has 13 amino acids.